This T cell receptor (beta chain) appears in the sequencing data of a study of radiotherapy plus CTLA-4 blockade in lung cancer. At the level of the study: An objective response was seen in 15% to 20% of patients, and disease control in 31%. Findings and caveats of the study: Strongest reported response predictors: early blood clone changes and post-radiation interferon-beta. Some TCR clones had been derived from tumors. These clones expanded in peripheral blood after radiotherapy plus ipilimumab.

In this sample, this clone turned up once. The antigen remains undetermined. Produced via immunoSEQ multiplex PCR; TCRdb's table is partial and in-frame only. The sample consists of just under 45,000 clones, 55% to 80% of them appearing once. Sequencing was performed on peripheral blood, taken from a patient treated with radiotherapy plus ipilimumab. This receptor was taken from a human donor with non-small cell lung cancer who had a partial response to radiotherapy plus ipilimumab.

The CDR3 loop is CASSPLQGGEETQYF. The CDR3 DNA sequence: TGTGCCAGCTCACCGCTACAGGGGGGAGAAGAGACCCAGTACTTC. The chain recombines TRBV18 with TRBJ2-5; the match to TRBD1 covers 8 bases. The V gene's germline CDR1 is KGHSH and CDR2 LQKENI. The V segment lost 3 bases and the J segment 3 bases; nucleotides outside the gene matches: 6. There are 15 residues in the CDR3.